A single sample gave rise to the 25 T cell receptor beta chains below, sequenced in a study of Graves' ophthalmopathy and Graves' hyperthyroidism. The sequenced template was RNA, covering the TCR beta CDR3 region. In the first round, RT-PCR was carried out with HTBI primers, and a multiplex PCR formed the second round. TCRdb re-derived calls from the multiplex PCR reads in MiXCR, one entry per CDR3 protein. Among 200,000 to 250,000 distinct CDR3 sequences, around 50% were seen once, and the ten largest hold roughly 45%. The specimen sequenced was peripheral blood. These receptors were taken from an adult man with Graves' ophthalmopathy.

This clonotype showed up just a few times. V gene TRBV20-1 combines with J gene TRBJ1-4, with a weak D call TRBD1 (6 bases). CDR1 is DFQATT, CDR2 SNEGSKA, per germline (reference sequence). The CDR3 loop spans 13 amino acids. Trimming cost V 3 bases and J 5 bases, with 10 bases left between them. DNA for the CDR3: TGCAGTGCTAGTGGTCAGGGGAATGAAAAACTGTTTTTT. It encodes CSASGQGNEKLFF.

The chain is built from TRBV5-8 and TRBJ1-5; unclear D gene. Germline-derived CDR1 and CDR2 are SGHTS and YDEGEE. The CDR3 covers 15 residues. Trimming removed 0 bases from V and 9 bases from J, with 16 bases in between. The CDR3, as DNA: TGTGCCAGCAGCTTGGGCGTGGGGTCTCGCGGGCCCCAGCATTTT. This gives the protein CASSLGVGSRGPQHF.

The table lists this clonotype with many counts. The CDR3 sequence: CASSLAIGQGPPLHF. In nucleotides, the CDR3 is TGTGCCAGCAGTTTAGCGATTGGACAGGGACCACCCCTCCACTTT. The rearrangement joins TRBV12-3 or TRBV12-4 to TRBJ1-6, with TRBD1 matching over 8 bases. V trimming: 0 bases; J trimming: 11 bases; junction bases outside the gene matches: 6. This CDR3 has 15 residues.

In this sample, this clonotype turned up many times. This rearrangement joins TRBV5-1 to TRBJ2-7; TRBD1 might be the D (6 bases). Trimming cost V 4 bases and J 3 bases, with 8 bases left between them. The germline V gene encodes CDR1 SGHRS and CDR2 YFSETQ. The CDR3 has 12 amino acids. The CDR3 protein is CASSLQGYEQYF. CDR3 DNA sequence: TGCGCCAGCAGCCTACAGGGCTACGAGCAGTACTTC.

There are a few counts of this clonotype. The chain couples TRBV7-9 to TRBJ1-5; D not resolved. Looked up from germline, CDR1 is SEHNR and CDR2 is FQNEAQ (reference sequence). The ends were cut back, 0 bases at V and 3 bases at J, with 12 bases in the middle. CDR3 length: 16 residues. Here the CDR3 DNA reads TGTGCCAGCAGCTTAGCGAGGGTAACGGACAATCAGCCCCAGCATTTT. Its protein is CASSLARVTDNQPQHF.

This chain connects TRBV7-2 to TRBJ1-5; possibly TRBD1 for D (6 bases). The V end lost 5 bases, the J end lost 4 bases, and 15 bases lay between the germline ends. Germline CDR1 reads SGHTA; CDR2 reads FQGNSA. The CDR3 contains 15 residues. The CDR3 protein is CASSPTLQGNQPQHF. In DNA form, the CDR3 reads TGTGCCAGCAGCCCGACGCTCCAGGGGAATCAGCCCCAGCATTTT.

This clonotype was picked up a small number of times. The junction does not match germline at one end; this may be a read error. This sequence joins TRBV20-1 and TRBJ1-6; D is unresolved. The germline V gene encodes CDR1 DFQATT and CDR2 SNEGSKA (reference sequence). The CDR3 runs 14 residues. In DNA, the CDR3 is TGCAGTGCTAGAGATTACAGAAGTAATTCGCCCCTCCACTTT. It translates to CSARDYRSNSPLHF.

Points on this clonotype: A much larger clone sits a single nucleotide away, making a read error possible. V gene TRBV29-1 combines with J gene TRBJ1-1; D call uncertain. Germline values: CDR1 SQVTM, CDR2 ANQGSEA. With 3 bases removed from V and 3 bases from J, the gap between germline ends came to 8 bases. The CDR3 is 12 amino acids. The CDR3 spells CSVESRDTEAFF. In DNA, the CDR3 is TGCAGCGTTGAGTCTCGAGACACTGAAGCTTTCTTT.

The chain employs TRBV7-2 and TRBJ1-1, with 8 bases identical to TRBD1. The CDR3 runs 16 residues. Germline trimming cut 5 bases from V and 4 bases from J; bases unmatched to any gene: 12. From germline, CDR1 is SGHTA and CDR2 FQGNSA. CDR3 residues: CASSPLRTGISTEAFF. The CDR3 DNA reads TGTGCCAGCAGCCCCCTTAGGACAGGGATTAGCACTGAAGCTTTCTTT.

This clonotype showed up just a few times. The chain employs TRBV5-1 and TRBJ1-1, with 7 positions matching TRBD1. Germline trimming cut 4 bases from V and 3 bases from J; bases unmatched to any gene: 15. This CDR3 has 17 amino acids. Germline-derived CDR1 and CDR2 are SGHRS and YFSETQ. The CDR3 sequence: CASSHGTERKSDTEAFF. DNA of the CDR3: TGCGCCAGCAGCCATGGGACAGAACGAAAATCAGACACTGAAGCTTTCTTT.

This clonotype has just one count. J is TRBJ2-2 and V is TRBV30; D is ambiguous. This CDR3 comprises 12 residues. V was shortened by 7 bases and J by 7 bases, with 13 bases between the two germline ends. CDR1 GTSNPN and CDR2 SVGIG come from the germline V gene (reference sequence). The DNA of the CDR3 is TGTGCCTTCTTCTATGAGAACGGGGAGCTGTTTTTT. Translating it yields CAFFYENGELFF.

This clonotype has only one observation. The CDR3 bases are TGTGCCAGCAGCTTAGCGCAGGGGGCCGATCGGGGCTACACCTTC. Its protein is CASSLAQGADRGYTF. The rearrangement links TRBV7-3 to TRBJ1-2, with 8 bases lining up with TRBD1. Germline trimming cut 2 bases from V and 8 bases from J; bases unmatched to any gene: 10. CDR3 length: 15 residues. Per the germline V gene, CDR1 is SGHTA and CDR2 is FQGTGA.

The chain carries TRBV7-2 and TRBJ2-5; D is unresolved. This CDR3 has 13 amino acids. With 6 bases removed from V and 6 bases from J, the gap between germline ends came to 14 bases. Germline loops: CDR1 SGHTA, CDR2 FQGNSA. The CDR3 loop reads CASRAAVKKTQYF. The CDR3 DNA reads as TGTGCCAGCAGGGCTGCGGTGAAGAAGACCCAGTACTTC.

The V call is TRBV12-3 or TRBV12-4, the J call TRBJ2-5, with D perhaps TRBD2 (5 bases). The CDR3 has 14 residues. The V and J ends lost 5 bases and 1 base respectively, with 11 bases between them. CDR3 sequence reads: CASSPRESQETQYF. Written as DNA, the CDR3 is TGTGCCAGCAGTCCTCGGGAAAGCCAAGAGACCCAGTACTTC.

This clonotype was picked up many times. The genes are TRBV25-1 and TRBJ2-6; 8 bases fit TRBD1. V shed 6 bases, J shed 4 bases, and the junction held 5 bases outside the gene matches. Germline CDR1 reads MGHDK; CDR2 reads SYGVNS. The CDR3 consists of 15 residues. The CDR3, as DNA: TGTGCCAGCAGATTGGACAGGGCCGGGGCCAACGTCCTGACTTTC. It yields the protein CASRLDRAGANVLTF.

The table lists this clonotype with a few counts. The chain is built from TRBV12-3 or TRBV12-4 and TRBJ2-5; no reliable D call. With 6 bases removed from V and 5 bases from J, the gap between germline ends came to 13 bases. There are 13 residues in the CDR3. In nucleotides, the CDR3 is TGTGCCAGCAGACCCGGGTCCATCGAGACCCAGTACTTC. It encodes CASRPGSIETQYF.

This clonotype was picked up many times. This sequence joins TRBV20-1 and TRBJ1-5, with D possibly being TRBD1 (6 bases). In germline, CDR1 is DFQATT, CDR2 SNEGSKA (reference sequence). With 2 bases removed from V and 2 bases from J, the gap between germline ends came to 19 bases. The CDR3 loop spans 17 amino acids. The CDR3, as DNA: TGCAGTGCTAGACCTCCAAAAGGAGGGGGAGGCAATCAGCCCCAGCATTTT. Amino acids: CSARPPKGGGGNQPQHF.

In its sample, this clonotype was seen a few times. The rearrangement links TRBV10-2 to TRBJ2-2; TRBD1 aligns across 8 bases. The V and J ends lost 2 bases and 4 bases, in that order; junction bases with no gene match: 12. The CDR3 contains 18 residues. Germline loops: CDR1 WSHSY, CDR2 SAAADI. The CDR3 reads CASSEGRPGTGLTGELFF. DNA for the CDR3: TGCGCCAGCAGTGAGGGGAGACCCGGGACAGGCCTCACCGGGGAGCTGTTTTTT.

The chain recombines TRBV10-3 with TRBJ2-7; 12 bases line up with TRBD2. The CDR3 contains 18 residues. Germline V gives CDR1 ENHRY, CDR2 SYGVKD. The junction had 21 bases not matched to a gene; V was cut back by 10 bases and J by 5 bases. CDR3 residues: CASSPTGLAGGKRDEQYF. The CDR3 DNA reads TGTGCCAGCAGCCCCACCGGGCTAGCGGGAGGGAAAAGGGACGAGCAGTACTTC.

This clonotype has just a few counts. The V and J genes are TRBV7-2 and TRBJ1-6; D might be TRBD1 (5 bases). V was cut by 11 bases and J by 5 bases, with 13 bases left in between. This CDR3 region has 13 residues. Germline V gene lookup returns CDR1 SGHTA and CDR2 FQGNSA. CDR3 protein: CALSGMNNSPLHF. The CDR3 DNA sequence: TGTGCCCTCTCAGGGATGAATAATTCACCCCTCCACTTT.

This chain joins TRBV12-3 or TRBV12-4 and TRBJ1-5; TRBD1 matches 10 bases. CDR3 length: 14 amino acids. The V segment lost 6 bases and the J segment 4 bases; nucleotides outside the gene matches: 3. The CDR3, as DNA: TGTGCCAGCAGGGGGACAGGGGTTAATCAGCCCCAGCATTTT. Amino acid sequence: CASRGTGVNQPQHF.

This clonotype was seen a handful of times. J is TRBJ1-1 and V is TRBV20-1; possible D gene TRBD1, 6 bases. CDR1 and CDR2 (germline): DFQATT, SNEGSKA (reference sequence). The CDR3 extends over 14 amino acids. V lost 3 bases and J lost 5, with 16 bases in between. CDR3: CSASVGAPSTEAFF. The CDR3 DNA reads TGCAGTGCTAGTGTGGGGGCGCCGAGTACTGAAGCTTTCTTT.

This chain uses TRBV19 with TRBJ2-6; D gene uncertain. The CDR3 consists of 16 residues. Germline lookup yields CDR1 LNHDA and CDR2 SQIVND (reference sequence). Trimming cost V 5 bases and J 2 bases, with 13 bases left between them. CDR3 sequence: CASSENRFPGANVLTF. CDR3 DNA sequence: TGTGCCAGTAGTGAGAATAGATTTCCTGGGGCCAACGTCCTGACTTTC.

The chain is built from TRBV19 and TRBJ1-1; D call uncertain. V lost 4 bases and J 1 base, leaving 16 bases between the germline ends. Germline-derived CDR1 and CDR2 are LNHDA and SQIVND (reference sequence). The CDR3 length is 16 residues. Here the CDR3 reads CASSSLVYTKNTEAFF. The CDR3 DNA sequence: TGTGCCAGTAGTAGTCTTGTGTACACGAAGAACACTGAAGCTTTCTTT.

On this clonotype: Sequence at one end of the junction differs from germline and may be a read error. This CDR3 is CASSLGGLAGTQETQYF. CDR3 coding DNA: TGCGCCAGCAGCTTGGGGGGACTAGCGGGGACCCAAGAGACCCAGTACTTC. The genes are TRBV7-2 and TRBJ2-5; 13 bases are a match to TRBD2. The CDR3 length is 17 residues. Germline V gene lookup returns CDR1 SGHTA and CDR2 FQGNSA.